The 5 T cell receptor beta chains presented below share a single source sample, sequenced in a study of blood T cell repertoires in COVID-19. The protocol was immunoSEQ multiplex PCR, while the TCRdb copy is restricted to in-frame clones and leaves out a portion. This sample has approximately 280,000 clones, with more than 85% found just once. The sample was peripheral blood. All receptors derive from a man aged 35-49 years with acute or convalescent COVID-19.

V is TRBV7-9 and J is TRBJ2-5; 9 nucleotides agree with TRBD1. CDR1 and CDR2 (germline): SEHNR, FQNEAQ (reference sequence). V shed 3 bases, J shed 4 bases, and the junction held 3 bases outside the gene matches. The CDR3 is made up of 14 amino acids. The CDR3 spells CASSFGTGRETQYF. The CDR3 region has the DNA TGTGCCAGCAGCTTCGGGACAGGGAGAGAGACCCAGTACTTC. The full variable domain, in which reference TRBV7-9 and TRBJ2-5 provide the parts outside the CDR3, is DTGVSQNPRHKITKRGQNVTFRCDPISEHNRLYWYRQTLGQGPEFLTYFQNEAQLEKSRLLSDRFSAERPKGSFSTLEIQRTEQGDSAMYLCASSFGTGRETQYFGPGTRLLVL.

The chain combines TRBV5-4 with TRBJ1-2; TRBD1 agrees at 11 bases. The CDR3 is 16 residues long. Germline V CDR1 and CDR2: SGHNT, YYREEE (reference sequence). Trimming took 0 bases from V and 4 from J; bases not matched to a gene: 5. The CDR3 protein is CASSLGGDRGSYGYTF. CDR3 bases: TGTGCCAGCAGCTTGGGCGGGGACAGGGGGTCCTATGGCTACACCTTC.

The CDR3 loop reads CASSTGGTNYGYTF. The CDR3 nucleotides are TGTGCCAGCAGTACAGGGGGCACGAACTATGGCTACACCTTC. The chain has TRBV25-1 and TRBJ1-2, with 9 bases matching TRBD1. V shed 5 bases and J 2 bases; nucleotides not matched to a gene: 3. Germline V gene lookup returns CDR1 MGHDK and CDR2 SYGVNS. The CDR3 totals 14 residues.

The J gene is TRBJ1-5, the V gene TRBV2, with 8 positions matching TRBD1. This CDR3 spans 14 amino acids. V gave up 10 bases and J gave up 0 bases; unmatched junction bases: 5. Germline values: CDR1 SNHLY, CDR2 FYNNEI. CDR3 sequence (DNA): TGTGCCACCGGACAGGGCTATAGCAATCAGCCCCAGCATTTT. Its protein product is CATGQGYSNQPQHF. The complete variable domain, with remaining parts taken from reference TRBV2 and TRBJ1-5, reads EPEVTQTPSHQVTQMGQEVILRCVPISNHLYFYWYRQILGQKVEFLVSFYNNEISEKSEIFDDQFSVERPDGSNFTLKIRSTKLEDSAMYFCATGQGYSNQPQHFGDGTRLSIL.

CDR3 sequence: CASSLDRGSGYTF. The CDR3 region has the DNA TGTGCCAGCAGCTTAGACAGGGGGAGCGGCTACACCTTC. This chain connects TRBV7-2 to TRBJ1-2; 8 bases map to TRBD1. Per the germline V gene, CDR1 is SGHTA and CDR2 is FQGNSA. Trimming cost V 1 base and J 8 bases; bases outside gene matches: 3. The CDR3 length is 13 residues.